This T cell receptor (beta chain) was observed in a study of T cell responses to AZD1222 COVID-19 vaccine. At the level of the study: Whether given at about 4 or about 12 weeks, second doses were pooled.

Notes on the study in general: Sampled repertoires all dated from after the peak T cell response. Nearly half of the spike-specific TCRs reportedly recognize variant regions that carry no mutations. Spike was spanned by vaccine-associated CD4 TCRs, which were dominant at 160-218 and 743-854.

Profiling relied on immunoSEQ multiplex PCR, and the TCRdb table lists in-frame clones only, not all of them. Here the sample spans 110,000 or so clones, 70% to 90% being singletons. V gave up 2 bases and J gave up 4 bases, with 13 bases separating them. CDR3 length: 15 amino acids. The germline V gene has CDR1 SNHLY and CDR2 FYNNEI. A remark on this clone: Its antigen is undetermined.

The sequence was collected from an adult in good health. The sample in question was peripheral blood, obtained on day 0 of AZD1222 vaccination. The chain has TRBV2 and TRBJ2-3, with D possibly matching TRBD2 (5 bases). The CDR3: CASSERGNSADTQYF. The CDR3 coding sequence is TGTGCCAGCAGTGAACGAGGGAATAGCGCAGATACGCAGTATTTT.